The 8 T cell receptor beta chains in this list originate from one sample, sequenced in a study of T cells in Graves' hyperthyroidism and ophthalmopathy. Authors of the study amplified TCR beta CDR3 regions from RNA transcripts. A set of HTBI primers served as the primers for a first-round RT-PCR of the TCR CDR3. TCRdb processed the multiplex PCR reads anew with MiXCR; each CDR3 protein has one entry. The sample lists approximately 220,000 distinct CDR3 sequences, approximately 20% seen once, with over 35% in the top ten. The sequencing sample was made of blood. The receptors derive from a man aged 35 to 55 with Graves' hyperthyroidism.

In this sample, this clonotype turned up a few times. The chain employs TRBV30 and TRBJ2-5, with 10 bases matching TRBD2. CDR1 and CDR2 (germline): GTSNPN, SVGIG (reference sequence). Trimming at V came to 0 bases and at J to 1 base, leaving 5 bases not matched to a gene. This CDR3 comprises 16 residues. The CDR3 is CAWSVSRTSGQETQYF. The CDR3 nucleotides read TGTGCCTGGAGTGTTTCAAGGACTAGCGGCCAAGAGACCCAGTACTTC. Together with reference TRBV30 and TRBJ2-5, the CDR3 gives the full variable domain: SQTIHQWPATLVQPVGSPLSLECTVEGTSNPNLYWYRQAAGRGLQLLFYSVGIGQISSEVPQNLSASRPQDRQFILSSKKLLLSDSGFYLCAWSVSRTSGQETQYFGPGTRLLVL.

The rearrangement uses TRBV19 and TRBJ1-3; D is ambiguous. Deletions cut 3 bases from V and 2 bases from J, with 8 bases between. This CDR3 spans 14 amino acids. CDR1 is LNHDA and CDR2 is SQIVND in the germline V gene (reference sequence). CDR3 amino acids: CASSIGETGNTIYF. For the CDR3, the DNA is TGTGCCAGTAGTATTGGTGAAACTGGAAACACCATATATTTT.

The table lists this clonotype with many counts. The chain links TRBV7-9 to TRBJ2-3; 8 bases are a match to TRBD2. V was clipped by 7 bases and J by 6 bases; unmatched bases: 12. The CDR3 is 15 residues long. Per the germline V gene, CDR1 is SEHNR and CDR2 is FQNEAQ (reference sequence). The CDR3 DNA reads TGTGCCAGCACCAGAGGTCGGGGGGGCCTGGATACGCAGTATTTT. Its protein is CASTRGRGGLDTQYF.

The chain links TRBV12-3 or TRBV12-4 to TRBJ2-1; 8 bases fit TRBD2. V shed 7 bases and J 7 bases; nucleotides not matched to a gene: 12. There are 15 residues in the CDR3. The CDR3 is CASTPGGAVWNEQFF. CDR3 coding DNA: TGTGCCAGCACTCCCGGGGGGGCTGTTTGGAATGAGCAGTTCTTC.

The CDR3 spells CASSQEWASGVTGELFF. Written as DNA, the CDR3 is TGTGCCAGCAGCCAGGAATGGGCTAGCGGGGTCACCGGGGAGCTGTTTTTT. The V gene is TRBV14, the J gene TRBJ2-2, with TRBD2 matching over 9 bases. The CDR3 totals 17 residues. Germline loops: CDR1 SGHDN, CDR2 FVKESK. V was pared by 3 bases and J by 4 bases, with 9 bases of the junction left unmatched.

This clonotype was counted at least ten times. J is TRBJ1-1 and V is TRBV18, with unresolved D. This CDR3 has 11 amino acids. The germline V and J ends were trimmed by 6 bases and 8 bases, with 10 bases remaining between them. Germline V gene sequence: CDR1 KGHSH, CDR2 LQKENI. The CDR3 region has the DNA TGTGCCAGCTCTAGGACGGACGAAGCTTTCTTT. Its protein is CASSRTDEAFF. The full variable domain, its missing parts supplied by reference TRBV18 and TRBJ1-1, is NAGVMQNPRHLVRRRGQEARLRCSPMKGHSHVYWYRQLPEEGLKFMVYLQKENIIDESGMPKERFSAEFPKEGPSILRIQQVVRGDSAAYFCASSRTDEAFFGQGTRLTVV.

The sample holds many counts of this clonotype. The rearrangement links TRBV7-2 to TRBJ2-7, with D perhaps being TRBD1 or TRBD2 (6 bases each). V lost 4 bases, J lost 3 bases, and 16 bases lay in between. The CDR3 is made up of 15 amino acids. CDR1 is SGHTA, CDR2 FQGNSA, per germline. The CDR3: CASSYKGGDGYEQYF. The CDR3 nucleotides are TGTGCCAGCAGCTACAAGGGGGGCGACGGCTACGAGCAGTACTTC.

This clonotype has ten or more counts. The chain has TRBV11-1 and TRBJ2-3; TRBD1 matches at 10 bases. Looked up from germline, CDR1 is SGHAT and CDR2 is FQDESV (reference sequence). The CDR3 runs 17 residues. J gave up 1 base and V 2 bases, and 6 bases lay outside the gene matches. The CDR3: CASSLSAGTGGTDTQYF. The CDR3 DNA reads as TGTGCCAGCAGCTTAAGCGCCGGGACAGGGGGCACAGATACGCAGTATTTT.